Sequencing of this T cell receptor beta chain was carried out in a study of blood T cell repertoires in COVID-19 (TCRdb year 2020). Broadly, across the study: The collaborator samples originated in the United States, Italy and Spain and spanned the acute and convalescent phases of COVID-19. Where HLA class I and class II types were available, the types were taken from metadata supplied by the sample provider, not from assay-based typing. The samples were drawn from two sources: the first 160 participants of the ongoing ImmuneRACE study, and over 950 subjects contributed by 6 global collaborators. A de-identified subject ID, COVID-19 status, age in years and sex were almost always included in the sample metadata. Subjects who had been exposed to COVID-19, were actively infected with it, or had recovered from it provided the deeply sampled blood TCRbeta repertoires that made up the dataset. The repertoires were released in a freely available public database intended as a resource for research on the immune response to SARS-CoV-2. The prospective study material was composed of cDNA or gDNA derived from T cells, B-cell-depleted T cells, or PBMCs.

What the study reported, not specific to this receptor: The amount of clinical and demographic metadata varied by source and participant and was provided uncurated.

Trimming leaves V shorter by 7 bases and J shorter by 0 bases, with the junction holding 15 bases beyond the gene matches. CDR1 and CDR2 are drawn from the germline V gene: SNHLY, FYNNEI. Spanning cysteine to phenylalanine, the CDR3 consists of 19 amino acids. The CDR3 DNA has 57 bases and is translated from base 1. Regarding this clone: Its antigen target is currently unknown. Per-base quality was not reported, and no clone a single base away is much larger than it.

The collaborating institutions used their own protocols to collect whole blood in K2EDTA tubes. For TCRbeta analysis, collaborators shipped samples in one of three forms: frozen whole blood, isolated PBMCs, or DNA extracted from either of those sample types. TCRbeta CDR3 regions were amplified from genomic DNA using the immunoSEQ Assay, a bias-controlled multiplex PCR. The study's processing was this. Within the assay, amplification of reference gene primers was used to estimate how many nucleated cells each sample contained. To quantify the absolute abundance of each unique TCRbeta CDR3 rearrangement, sequence reads were collapsed and filtered. Productive Simpson clonality was computed per sample as the square root of Simpson's diversity index over productive rearrangements. The table comes from immuneACCESS by way of TCRdb, which keeps in-frame sequences with V and J called. Part of the clones is missing from these tables; in studies checked, under half for an unresolved V gene and the rest for unknown reasons. Clone size and V and J calls were adopted from that table, with D and trimming inferred from the DNA. This sample lists about 190,000 clones; roughly 80% were detected once. Under 7.5% of the sample lies in the top ten.

Material: peripheral blood. This clonotype originated in a woman between 40 and 50 years old with acute or convalescent COVID-19. The sequence is built from TRBV2 and TRBJ2-3; 11 bases in the junction line up with TRBD2. Here is the DNA: TGTGCCAGCATGGACCTAGCGGGGGGATATGGTGCTAGCACAGATACGCAGTATTTT. Protein translation: CASMDLAGGYGASTDTQYF. The full variable domain, with segments outside the CDR3 supplied by the reference TRBV2 and TRBJ2-3 proteins, appears as EPEVTQTPSHQVTQMGQEVILRCVPISNHLYFYWYRQILGQKVEFLVSFYNNEISEKSEIFDDQFSVERPDGSNFTLKIRSTKLEDSAMYFCASMDLAGGYGASTDTQYFGPGTRLTVL.